Listed below are T cell receptor beta chains from one sample, sequenced in a study of T-cell reconstitution after alpha-beta-depleted transplantation in children. TCRdb reanalysed the PCR reads using MiXCR and keeps one entry per CDR3 protein. The table lists a few hundred thousand distinct CDR3 sequences, roughly 22% of them singletons. This specimen was PBMCs from the stem cell graft donor, taken from the stem cell graft. These receptors came from a human donor who donated a stem cell graft to a child with acute myeloid leukemia. Each CDR3 is given with its conserved first and last residue. A D gene is named only where the DNA matches it firmly. Clone size appears in some rows only: once, few, many, or a class for an expanded clone.

v_gene	j_gene	abundance	d_gene	CDR3nt	CDR3aa
TRBV20-1	TRBJ2-5	-	TRBD2	TGCAGTGCTAGTCCCCCCCGTGGGACTAGCGGGAGTGAGACCCAGTACTTC	CSASPPRGTSGSETQYF
TRBV11-3	TRBJ2-3	-	-	TGTGCCAGCAGCTCCCATAGAAACACAGATACGCAGTATTTT	CASSSHRNTDTQYF
TRBV6-9	TRBJ2-7	-	TRBD1	TGTGCCAGCAAGTTGACGGGACAGGGAGGATACGAGCAGTACTTC	CASKLTGQGGYEQYF
TRBV28	TRBJ2-3	-	-	TGTGCCAGCAGAAGGCCAGGACCAGATACGCAGTATTTT	CASRRPGPDTQYF
TRBV11-3	TRBJ2-3	few	TRBD2	TGTGCCAGCAGAAGGCGGGAGGGAGGGACAGATACGCAGTATTTT	CASRRREGGTDTQYF
TRBV5-5	TRBJ2-1	many	-	TGTGCCAGCAGACAATCTTCTGGGGGGCAGTTCTTC	CASRQSSGGQFF
TRBV28	TRBJ1-2	-	TRBD1	TGTGCCAGCAGTTTAGACGGGTGGACAGGGGTTGGGGTTGGCTACACCTTC	CASSLDGWTGVGVGYTF
TRBV20-1	TRBJ1-5	many	-	TGCAGTGCTAGGGGTCAGGTCCAGCGCAATCAGCCCCAGCATTTT	CSARGQVQRNQPQHF
TRBV20-1	TRBJ1-5	few	-	TGCAGTGCTAGAGATCTGGGCCAGTCAAATCAGCCCCAGCATTTT	CSARDLGQSNQPQHF
TRBV27	TRBJ2-2	-	TRBD2	TGTGCCAGCAGCCACCCGGGGGGCACCGGGGAGCTGTTTTTT	CASSHPGGTGELFF
TRBV28	TRBJ2-4	many	-	TGTGCCAGCAGTGCTTCGACTCACCGGGGGACTCTGGAAAGCATTCAGTACTTC	CASSASTHRGTLESIQYF
TRBV20-1	TRBJ2-7	few	TRBD1	TGCAGTGCTCACTTGGCGGGACAGGGGGCGAACGAGCAGTACTTC	CSAHLAGQGANEQYF
TRBV6-1	TRBJ2-5	few	-	TGTGCCAGCGGAGGGACAGCACAAGAGACCCAGTACTTC	CASGGTAQETQYF
TRBV9	TRBJ2-7	few	-	TGTGCCAGCAGCGTTGGCTACTTAGACGAGCAGTACTTC	CASSVGYLDEQYF
TRBV20-1	TRBJ2-1	few	TRBD2	TGCAGTGCTAGCTTCCTAGCGGGAGGCCGAGGGGGTGAGCAGTTCTTC	CSASFLAGGRGGEQFF
TRBV10-3	TRBJ2-2	-	TRBD2	TGTGCCATCAGGGGTCTAGCGGGAGAGGACGGGGAGCTGTTTTTT	CAIRGLAGEDGELFF
TRBV7-9	TRBJ1-6	-	-	TGTGCCAGCAGCTTGGGGGGGTTGAGTTCACCCCTCCACTTT	CASSLGGLSSPLHF
TRBV27	TRBJ2-4	many	TRBD2	TGTGCCAGCAGTTCCAGCGGGATAGCCAAAAACATTCAGTACTTC	CASSSSGIAKNIQYF
TRBV28	TRBJ2-1	-	-	TGTGCCAGCAGTTTGGCTAGCCATACCACCAATGAGCAGTTCTTC	CASSLASHTTNEQFF
TRBV7-2	TRBJ2-7	few	-	TGTGCCAGCAGCTCACAGGGTCTCGAGCAGTACTTC	CASSSQGLEQYF
TRBV7-2	TRBJ2-1	few	-	TGTGCCAGCAGCTTAGGCTCTGGCAGGGGATCCCCGAGCTCCTACAATGAGCAGTTCTTC	CASSLGSGRGSPSSYNEQFF
TRBV10-3	TRBJ1-2	few	-	TGTGCCATCAGTGAGTGGACGGCATTCAACTATGGCTACACCTTC	CAISEWTAFNYGYTF
TRBV27	TRBJ1-6	many	TRBD1	TGTGCCAGCAGTTTAAAACCGACAGGGGTTTATAATTCACCCCTCCACTTT	CASSLKPTGVYNSPLHF
TRBV20-1	TRBJ2-1	few	-	TGCAGTAAGGAGGGAGCGGGTTACAATGAGCAGTTCTTC	CSKEGAGYNEQFF
TRBV3-1	TRBJ2-1	few	-	TGTGCCAGCAGCCAAGGCGGTGTGAGCGAGTTCTTC	CASSQGGVSEFF
TRBV25-1	TRBJ2-1	many	-	TGTGCCAGCAGTGAAGATCAACGGGAACAGCTTACCTACAATGAGCAGTTCTTC	CASSEDQREQLTYNEQFF
TRBV20-1	TRBJ2-5	few	-	TGCAGTGCTAGCCCCGCGGAGACCCAGTACTTC	CSASPAETQYF
TRBV4-1	TRBJ2-1	-	TRBD2	TGCGCCAGCAGCCAGACCACGACTAGCGGAGGGAGGGATGAGCAGTTCTTC	CASSQTTTSGGRDEQFF
TRBV12-3/TRBV12-4	TRBJ2-6	-	-	TGTGCCAGCAGTTTACGGCAAACTGGGGCCAACGTCCTGACTTTC	CASSLRQTGANVLTF
TRBV20-1	TRBJ2-1	-	TRBD2	TGCAGTGCTAGAATCCTAGCGGGAGGGCCGAGCTCCTACAATGAGCAGTTCTTC	CSARILAGGPSSYNEQFF
TRBV20-1	TRBJ1-5	few	-	TGCAGTGCCGCCGAGAATAGCAATCAGCCCCAGCATTTT	CSAAENSNQPQHF
TRBV29-1	TRBJ2-1	many	TRBD2	TGCAGCGTTTCGGGAGGAGAACCCTCCTACAATGAGCAGTTCTTC	CSVSGGEPSYNEQFF
TRBV28	TRBJ2-7	-	TRBD2	TGTGCCAGCAGTTCCTCCGATAGCGGGAACCACGAGCAGTACTTC	CASSSSDSGNHEQYF
TRBV5-1	TRBJ2-7	-	-	TGCGCCAGCAGCTTAGACAGCCCCTACGAGCAGTACTTC	CASSLDSPYEQYF
TRBV4-3	TRBJ2-7	many	TRBD2	TGCGCCAGCAGCCAAGCGATCCAGAGCGGGAGGGCGTACGAGCAGTACTTC	CASSQAIQSGRAYEQYF
TRBV10-3	TRBJ2-7	few	TRBD1	TGTGCCATCAGTGAGAGACAGGGTAGCTCCTACGAGCAGTACTTC	CAISERQGSSYEQYF
TRBV29-1	TRBJ2-1	-	TRBD2	TGCAGCGGAAGCGGGACTACTTACAATGAGCAGTTCTTC	CSGSGTTYNEQFF
TRBV7-2	TRBJ1-1	many	-	TGTGCCAGCAGAATAAGCACCGACCCGAACACTGAAGCTTTCTTT	CASRISTDPNTEAFF
TRBV6-1	TRBJ1-5	few	-	TGTGCCAGCAGCGAAGGAGGTTATAGCAATCAGCCCCAGCATTTT	CASSEGGYSNQPQHF
TRBV4-1	TRBJ2-1	few	-	TGCGCCAGCAGCCAAGATTGGGTCCAGGGTAATGAGCAGTTCTTC	CASSQDWVQGNEQFF
TRBV6-5	TRBJ2-5	few	-	TGTGCCAGCAGTTCCACCCCCACTCTGGAAGAGACCCAGTACTTC	CASSSTPTLEETQYF
TRBV20-1	TRBJ2-2	-	-	TGCAGTGTTCTTAGTCTGCGGGGTGAAGGGGAGCTGTTTTTT	CSVLSLRGEGELFF